This T cell receptor (beta chain) was captured in a study of T cells after yellow fever vaccination. The study, taken as a whole, reports: Abundant clonotypes from the bulk population could have been carried over as contaminants into FACS-sorted repertoires.

By 5'RACE template switching, TCR cDNA was produced, with a universal primer site and UMIs added in the process. TCRdb called the 5' RACE reads again in MiXCR, with one record for every CDR3 protein. There are some 320,000 distinct CDR3 sequences in the sample; roughly 4.3% occur only once, and just under 20% lies in the top ten. This clonotype was seen ten or more times. As yet, its antigen is unknown. The input for sequencing was PBMCs, taken 15 days after the yellow fever booster vaccination. The clonotype was recovered from a man between 18 and 29 years old who received the YFV17D yellow fever vaccine.

The CDR3 DNA reads TGTGCCAGCAGTCAAACATTGGGAGAGACCCAGTACTTC. Translating gives CASSQTLGETQYF. V gene TRBV7-9 combines with J gene TRBJ2-5; D gene unclear. The V end lost 6 bases, the J end lost 4 bases, and 12 bases lay between the germline ends. The CDR3 runs to 13 residues. The V gene's germline CDR1 is SEHNR and CDR2 FQNEAQ (reference sequence). Full variable domain (outside the CDR3, taken from reference TRBV7-9 and TRBJ2-5): DTGVSQNPRHKITKRGQNVTFRCDPISEHNRLYWYRQTLGQGPEFLTYFQNEAQLEKSRLLSDRFSAERPKGSFSTLEIQRTEQGDSAMYLCASSQTLGETQYFGPGTRLLVL.